This paragraph reports one T cell receptor beta chain. Its target is not known. This entry belongs to a study of cytotoxic CD8 clonotypes in ibrutinib-treated CLL. The wider study: Response samples were drawn at a median of approximately 11 months of treatment, range 6 to 36. Study results and caveats: Relative to age-matched healthy donors, clonality at baseline was higher, and it tracked circulating CD8+ T-cell counts.

The assay was immunoSEQ multiplex PCR, and TCRdb's table has in-frame clones only and misses some. The repertoire has approximately 120,000 clones, 58% of them found once; the top ten carry 30% to 45%. The CDR3 extends over 12 amino acids. CDR1 MNHEY and CDR2 SMNVEV come from the germline V gene (reference sequence). Trimming took off 6 bases at V and 14 bases at J, with 14 bases between the two ends. This specimen was PBMCs, taken after 24 months of ibrutinib treatment. This sequence originates from a human donor with chronic lymphocytic leukemia. This sequence joins TRBV27 and TRBJ1-6; D unclear. For the CDR3, the DNA is TGTGCCAGCAGAAATCCCGGAGGCACCCTCCACTTT. It yields the protein CASRNPGGTLHF.